This TCR beta chain derives from a study of T cell responses to AZD1222 COVID-19 vaccine. For this clone: Other nucleotide sequences in the sample specify the same CDR3.

Here immunoSEQ multiplex PCR was the method, and the copy in TCRdb shows in-frame clones only, minus some. The sample contains around 200,000 clones, just over 85% of which appear only once. The clonotype comes from an adult in good health. Sequenced material: peripheral blood, taken on day 0 of AZD1222 vaccination.

This CDR3 is CASSLSLGQPQHF. DNA of the CDR3: TGTGCCAGCAGTTTATCCCTAGGGCAGCCCCAGCATTTT. This chain uses TRBV12-3 or TRBV12-4 with TRBJ1-5; D is undetermined. Trimming removed 2 bases at V and 7 bases at J, with 9 bases between. The CDR3 extends over 13 amino acids.